These 21 T cell receptor beta chains originate from one sample sequenced in a study of control samples from healthy donors and cancer patients. Only in-frame clones appear in the TCRdb table, and some are missing; sequencing was by immunoSEQ multiplex PCR. The data contain about 160,000 clones, approximately 94% of them singletons. The sample taken for sequencing was PBMCs. All receptors derive from a man aged 55 to 70 with colorectal cancer.

J is TRBJ1-6 and V is TRBV19; unclear D gene. Trimming cost V 3 bases and J 8 bases, with 17 bases left between them. This CDR3 comprises 16 residues. Germline CDR1 LNHDA, CDR2 SQIVND (reference sequence). The CDR3 coding sequence is TGTGCCAGTAGTATTTCCCTGGCAGACACCTATTCACCCCTCCACTTT. Translated: CASSISLADTYSPLHF.

The gene calls are TRBV28 and TRBJ1-2; D is perhaps TRBD1 (5 bases). Germline V CDR1 and CDR2: MDHEN, SYDVKM. This CDR3 contains 14 residues. Trimming left V 3 bases short and J 4 bases short, with 12 bases between. CDR3 sequence reads: CASSFAGSLYGYTF. CDR3 DNA sequence: TGTGCCAGCAGTTTCGCAGGGAGCCTCTATGGCTACACCTTC.

The chain combines TRBV10-2 with TRBJ2-1, with a weak D call TRBD2 (7 bases). Trimming stripped 7 bases from V and 1 base from J, with 14 bases between. The CDR3 runs to 15 residues. Germline V gene lookup returns CDR1 WSHSY and CDR2 SAAADI. CDR3 sequence reads: CASKEGGASYNEQFF. CDR3 bases: TGCGCCAGCAAGGAGGGGGGGGCTTCCTACAATGAGCAGTTCTTC.

The DNA of the CDR3 is TGTGCCAGCAGCCCGCCCGGGTACTATGGCTACACCTTC. It specifies CASSPPGYYGYTF. The chain uses TRBV9 and TRBJ1-2; no clear D. From germline, CDR1 is SGDLS and CDR2 YYNGEE. There are 13 residues in the CDR3. Trimming stripped 4 bases from V and 3 bases from J, with 10 bases between.

The V call is TRBV6-4, the J call TRBJ1-2, with TRBD1 matching 9 bases. V shed 5 bases, J shed 8 bases, and the junction held 6 bases outside the gene matches. The CDR3 sequence is 13 residues long. Germline CDR1 reads MRHNA; CDR2 reads SNTAGT. CDR3 in DNA: TGTGCCAGCAGTCAAACAGGGGGCAACGGCTACACCTTC. This translates into CASSQTGGNGYTF.

CDR3 in DNA: TGTGCCAGCAGCCCCTTAGGGGGCCATTATGGCTACACCTTC. This gives the protein CASSPLGGHYGYTF. The V call is TRBV11-2, the J call TRBJ1-2; 7 positions agree with TRBD1. The ends lost 5 bases at V and 5 bases at J; junction bases unmatched: 8. The CDR3 sequence is 14 residues long. Germline CDR1 SGHAT, CDR2 FQNNGV.

This chain links TRBV2 with TRBJ1-2, with a weak D call TRBD1 (5 bases). Looked up from germline, CDR1 is SNHLY and CDR2 is FYNNEI. Trimming removed 3 bases at V and 8 bases at J, with 10 bases between. CDR3 length equals 12 residues. CDR3 DNA: TGTGCCAGCAGTGATGAGGGGATGGGCTACACCTTC. Its translation is CASSDEGMGYTF. The full variable domain, with the rest looked up from reference TRBV2 and TRBJ1-2, is EPEVTQTPSHQVTQMGQEVILRCVPISNHLYFYWYRQILGQKVEFLVSFYNNEISEKSEIFDDQFSVERPDGSNFTLKIRSTKLEDSAMYFCASSDEGMGYTFGSGTRLTVV.

J is TRBJ1-3 and V is TRBV4-1, with D unresolved. The CDR3 loop spans 14 amino acids. Germline V lookup: CDR1 MGHRA, CDR2 YSYEKL. The V and J ends lost 1 base and 3 bases respectively, with 7 bases between them. Written as DNA, the CDR3 is TGCGCCAGCAGCCAAGCTGACCTTGGAAACACCATATATTTT. This sequence encodes CASSQADLGNTIYF.

The rearrangement joins TRBV10-3 to TRBJ2-7; unclear D gene. The CDR3 runs to 11 residues. V lost 4 bases and J 7 bases, leaving 8 bases between the germline ends. Germline V lookup: CDR1 ENHRY, CDR2 SYGVKD. For the CDR3, the DNA is TGTGCCATCAGTGCTGATGTTGAGCAGTACTTC. It is translated as CAISADVEQYF.

The chain is built from TRBV5-5 and TRBJ2-3, with 8 nucleotides matching TRBD2. After removal of 3 bases from V and 0 bases from J, the junction contained 12 bases not matched to a gene. The CDR3 is made up of 18 amino acids. The germline V gene encodes CDR1 SGHKS and CDR2 YYEKEE (reference sequence). CDR3 sequence (DNA): TGTGCCAGCAGCTGGGAAATAATAAGCGGGGGAAGCACAGATACGCAGTATTTT. Protein product: CASSWEIISGGSTDTQYF.

This chain joins TRBV4-3 and TRBJ1-5, with 7 positions matching TRBD1. This CDR3 has 16 residues. Losses at the gene ends were 3 bases for V and 0 bases for J; bases not matched to a gene: 5. Per the germline V gene, CDR1 is LGHNA and CDR2 is YSLEER. DNA for the CDR3: TGCGCCAGCAGCCAGGGTGGACAGGCTAGCAATCAGCCCCAGCATTTT. The encoded protein is CASSQGGQASNQPQHF.

The V gene is TRBV6-5, the J gene TRBJ1-1; maybe TRBD1 (5 bases). The CDR3 has 15 amino acids. Germline V lookup: CDR1 MNHEY, CDR2 SVGAGI. Trimming removed 8 bases at V and 0 bases at J, with 16 bases between. CDR3 residues: CASWRTRSMNTEAFF. In nucleotides, the CDR3 is TGTGCCAGCTGGAGGACAAGAAGCATGAACACTGAAGCTTTCTTT.

The chain employs TRBV19 and TRBJ1-2; D is ambiguous. CDR3 length equals 15 residues. Germline CDR1 is LNHDA and CDR2 is SQIVND (reference sequence). V gave up 1 base and J gave up 4 bases, with 13 bases separating them. The CDR3 spells CASSIVPLTGYGYTF. The DNA of the CDR3 is TGTGCCAGTAGTATAGTACCACTTACGGGCTATGGCTACACCTTC. The variable domain in full, completed from reference TRBV19 and TRBJ1-2, reads DGGITQSPKYLFRKEGQNVTLSCEQNLNHDAMYWYRQDPGQGLRLIYYSQIVNDFQKGDIAEGYSVSREKKESFPLTVTSAQKNPTAFYLCASSIVPLTGYGYTFGSGTRLTVV.

The V gene is TRBV10-3, the J gene TRBJ2-1, with D unclear. The germline V gene encodes CDR1 ENHRY and CDR2 SYGVKD. The CDR3 is made up of 11 amino acids. V dropped 0 bases and J dropped 12 bases, with 6 bases sitting between them. This chain's CDR3 is CAISESLRQFF. For the CDR3, the DNA is TGTGCCATCAGTGAGTCTCTAAGGCAGTTCTTC.

The rearrangement joins TRBV27 to TRBJ2-7; 11 bases agree with TRBD1. The CDR3 contains 14 residues. V was pared by 6 bases and J by 3 bases, with 4 bases of the junction left unmatched. Germline CDR1 MNHEY, CDR2 SMNVEV (reference sequence). In DNA, the CDR3 is TGTGCCAGCAGCTTCGGGACAGGGGGCTACGAGCAGTACTTC. As protein: CASSFGTGGYEQYF.

V is TRBV9 and J is TRBJ1-2, with TRBD1 as a possible D gene (6 bases). The V gene lost 4 bases and the J gene lost 5 bases, with 15 bases spanning the gap. Per germline, CDR1 SGDLS and CDR2 YYNGEE. The length of the CDR3 is 14 residues. The CDR3 spells CASSPRTVKYGYTF. The CDR3 DNA sequence: TGTGCCAGCAGCCCGCGGACAGTAAAGTATGGCTACACCTTC. The whole variable domain, remainder taken from reference TRBV9 and TRBJ1-2, is DSGVTQTPKHLITATGQRVTLRCSPRSGDLSVYWYQQSLDQGLQFLIQYYNGEERAKGNILERFSAQQFPDLHSELNLSSLELGDSALYFCASSPRTVKYGYTFGSGTRLTVV.

This chain joins TRBV25-1 and TRBJ2-6, with D uncertain. The germline CDR1 and CDR2 sequences are MGHDK and SYGVNS. The V end was cut by 1 base, the J end by 0 bases, with 4 bases between. The CDR3 sequence is 15 residues long. CDR3 bases: TGTGCCAGCAGTGAATTGCGCTCTGGGGCCAACGTCCTGACTTTC. Its translation is CASSELRSGANVLTF.

The chain combines TRBV27 with TRBJ2-2; 7 nucleotides match TRBD1. Germline V lookup: CDR1 MNHEY, CDR2 SMNVEV (reference sequence). CDR3 length equals 16 residues. The V gene end was trimmed by 2 bases and the J gene end by 4 bases; junction bases not matched to a gene: 7. The CDR3 nucleotides are TGTGCCAGCAGTTTAACAAAGGGGGCCGGCACCGGGGAGCTGTTTTTT. It yields the protein CASSLTKGAGTGELFF.

The CDR3 loop reads CATSEPGRGNQPQHF. CDR3 coding DNA: TGTGCCACCAGTGAGCCAGGTAGAGGCAATCAGCCCCAGCATTTT. The rearrangement uses TRBV24-1 and TRBJ1-5; D is ambiguous. There are 15 residues in the CDR3. V was trimmed by 4 bases and J by 2 bases, leaving 11 bases between them. From germline, CDR1 is KGHDR and CDR2 SFDVKD.

The chain combines TRBV7-8 with TRBJ2-7; 12 bases are shared with TRBD2. Germline CDR1 is SGHVS and CDR2 is FQNEAQ. CDR3 size: 16 residues. Losses at the gene ends were 5 bases for V and 3 bases for J; bases not matched to a gene: 8. CDR3 in DNA: TGTGCCAGCAGCGCAACGGGACTAGCGGGCCTCTACGAGCAGTACTTC. The encoded protein is CASSATGLAGLYEQYF.

This clone was found once. The V call is TRBV5-6, the J call TRBJ1-6; tentative D call: TRBD1 (5 bases). The V gene lost 0 bases and the J gene lost 4 bases, with 14 bases spanning the gap. Germline loops: CDR1 SGHDT, CDR2 YYEEEE. CDR3 length equals 17 residues. CDR3 amino acids: CASSLAGLRGYNSPLHF. As DNA, the CDR3 is TGTGCCAGCAGCTTGGCCGGGTTAAGGGGTTATAATTCACCCCTCCACTTT.